Presented here are 14 T cell receptor beta chains from one specimen sequenced in a study of T cell changes during pregnancy in multiple sclerosis. TCRdb keeps only in-frame clones here, not all; method: immunoSEQ multiplex PCR. The repertoire consists of about 100,000 clones, with approximately 93% occurring once and the leading ten covering 0.99%. The specimen comprised peripheral blood, sampled after pregnancy. The origin of the receptors is a female donor with multiple sclerosis, enrolled in a pregnancy study.

The rearrangement joins TRBV27 to TRBJ1-5, with 7 bases fitting TRBD1. Germline values: CDR1 MNHEY, CDR2 SMNVEV (reference sequence). V was clipped by 8 bases and J by 2 bases; unmatched bases: 6. The CDR3 loop spans 14 amino acids. CDR3 bases: TGTGCCAGCTCGACAGGGCTCGGCAATCAGCCCCAGCATTTT. Translation gives CASSTGLGNQPQHF.

The rearrangement links TRBV5-1 to TRBJ2-7; weak D call: TRBD1 (6 bases). Germline lookup yields CDR1 SGHRS and CDR2 YFSETQ. This CDR3 region has 14 residues. V was clipped by 2 bases and J by 3 bases, with 12 bases between them. The CDR3 protein is CASSFRDNFYEQYF. The CDR3 DNA reads TGCGCCAGCAGCTTCCGGGACAACTTCTACGAGCAGTACTTC.

The chain employs TRBV28 and TRBJ2-2; 7 bases are a match to TRBD1. The J segment lost 0 bases and the V segment lost 9 bases, leaving 1 base of the junction unmatched. The CDR3 loop spans 13 amino acids. Per the germline V gene, CDR1 is MDHEN and CDR2 is SYDVKM. CDR3 amino acids: CASQGANTGELFF. In DNA form, the CDR3 reads TGTGCCAGTCAGGGGGCGAACACCGGGGAGCTGTTTTTT.

This chain uses TRBV4-3 with TRBJ2-3; no clear D. V was pared by 0 bases and J by 2 bases, with 6 bases between. This CDR3 has 14 residues. Germline lookup yields CDR1 LGHNA and CDR2 YSLEER. This CDR3 reads CASSQDPFTDTQYF. CDR3 sequence (DNA): TGCGCCAGCAGCCAAGATCCCTTCACAGATACGCAGTATTTT.

The J gene is TRBJ1-3, the V gene TRBV18, with D possibly TRBD1 on 6 matching bases. V lost 1 base and J 3 bases, leaving 13 bases between the germline ends. CDR3 size: 16 residues. CDR1 is KGHSH and CDR2 is LQKENI in the germline V gene. The CDR3 region has the DNA TGTGCCAGCTCACCACTTCAAGGGGGTTTTGGAAACACCATATATTTT. Protein sequence: CASSPLQGGFGNTIYF. The whole variable domain, filled in from reference TRBV18 and TRBJ1-3, reads NAGVMQNPRHLVRRRGQEARLRCSPMKGHSHVYWYRQLPEEGLKFMVYLQKENIIDESGMPKERFSAEFPKEGPSILRIQQVVRGDSAAYFCASSPLQGGFGNTIYFGEGSWLTVV.

This chain links TRBV5-1 with TRBJ1-3; 11 nucleotides agree with TRBD1. The length of the CDR3 is 17 residues. The germline V gene encodes CDR1 SGHRS and CDR2 YFSETQ. CDR3 in DNA: TGCCCACACGGGGGACAGGGGGATGCCGGGTCTGGAAACACCATATATTTT. This sequence encodes CPHGGQGDAGSGNTIYF.

As DNA, the CDR3 is TGTGCCAGCTCGCCGGGACAGGGGGCACCTGGGGCCAACGTCCTGACTTTC. This gives the protein CASSPGQGAPGANVLTF. The J gene is TRBJ2-6, the V gene TRBV18; TRBD1 agrees at 12 bases. The germline V gene has CDR1 KGHSH and CDR2 LQKENI. The CDR3 consists of 17 residues. The ends lost 6 bases at V and 2 bases at J; junction bases unmatched: 5.

This chain uses TRBV7-6 with TRBJ1-1; unclear D gene. V was shortened by 8 bases and J by 0 bases, with 10 bases between the two germline ends. CDR3 length: 13 residues. Germline-derived CDR1 and CDR2 are SGHVS and FNYEAQ. CDR3 residues: CASSPGMNTEAFF. CDR3 sequence (DNA): TGTGCCAGCTCCCCCGGGATGAACACTGAAGCTTTCTTT.

This chain links TRBV11-2 with TRBJ1-3; weak D call: TRBD1 (6 bases). Germline V gene sequence: CDR1 SGHAT, CDR2 FQNNGV. This CDR3 contains 16 residues. Trimming removed 4 bases from V and 4 bases from J, with 17 bases in between. CDR3 nucleotide sequence: TGTGCCAGCAGCTCGGCAGACAGGCGAATCGGAAACACCATATATTTT. Encoded protein: CASSSADRRIGNTIYF.

This chain uses TRBV9 with TRBJ2-3; TRBD2 matches at 7 bases. The CDR3 loop spans 17 amino acids. Germline values: CDR1 SGDLS, CDR2 YYNGEE. Losses at the gene ends were 3 bases for V and 2 bases for J; bases not matched to a gene: 12. The CDR3 sequence is CASSAGGGGSTTDTQYF. The DNA for the CDR3 is TGTGCCAGCAGCGCCGGCGGGGGAGGGTCGACCACAGATACGCAGTATTTT.

J is TRBJ2-1 and V is TRBV5-5; 11 nucleotides line up with TRBD1. The CDR3 totals 11 residues. The V and J ends lost 3 bases and 16 bases, in that order; junction bases with no gene match: 3. Per the germline V gene, CDR1 is SGHKS and CDR2 is YYEKEE (reference sequence). CDR3 protein: CASSWTGGQFF. In DNA form, the CDR3 reads TGTGCCAGCAGCTGGACAGGGGGCCAATTCTTC.

The V gene is TRBV4-1, the J gene TRBJ2-7; no clear D gene. Trimming took off 5 bases at V and 6 bases at J, with 11 bases between the two ends. The CDR3 is 12 amino acids. CDR1 is MGHRA and CDR2 is YSYEKL in the germline V gene. Here the CDR3 DNA reads TGCGCCAGCAGCTTCGATAGATCCGAGCAGTACTTC. Its protein is CASSFDRSEQYF.

The chain uses TRBV27 and TRBJ1-1; 10 bases are shared with TRBD1. V lost 6 bases, J lost 7 bases, and 2 bases stayed unmatched. CDR3 length equals 12 residues. The germline V gene has CDR1 MNHEY and CDR2 SMNVEV (reference sequence). CDR3 sequence: CASRTGGGEAFF. The CDR3 region has the DNA TGTGCCAGCAGGACAGGGGGCGGTGAAGCTTTCTTT.

This clone was seen once. The chain is built from TRBV19 and TRBJ2-1, with D possibly TRBD1 on 6 matching bases. Germline lookup yields CDR1 LNHDA and CDR2 SQIVND (reference sequence). The CDR3 extends over 14 amino acids. The V end lost 9 bases, the J end lost 6 bases, and 18 bases lay between the germline ends. The CDR3 is CASNRVGTGNEQFF. The CDR3 region has the DNA TGTGCCAGCAACAGGGTTGGGACGGGCAATGAGCAGTTCTTC.